This is a list of T cell receptor beta chains from one sample in a study of T-cell reconstitution after alpha-beta-depleted transplantation in children. TCRdb re-called the PCR reads through MiXCR, storing one row per CDR3 protein. The sample lists some 220,000 distinct CDR3 sequences, about a tenth seen once, with approximately 30% in the top ten. Specimen: PBMCs, collected before TCRalphabeta/CD19-depleted stem cell transplant. The receptors were sampled from a child under two years old with acute myeloid leukemia, due to receive a stem cell transplant. The CDR3 runs from the conserved cysteine through the conserved F or W. A D gene is named only where the DNA matches it firmly. A clone size is listed for some rows: how often the clone was seen (once, few, many), or a class if it is expanded.

j_call v_call d_call clone_size cdr3_aa cdr3_nt
TRBJ2-2 TRBV20-1 TRBD2 many CSARGFGGRAQNTGELFF TGCAGTGCTAGGGGGTTTGGCGGGAGGGCCCAGAACACCGGGGAGCTGTTTTTT
TRBJ2-2 TRBV18 . few CASSPQGPTGELFF TGTGCCAGCTCACCGCAGGGACCCACCGGGGAGCTGTTTTTT
TRBJ2-2 TRBV5-4 TRBD2 many CASSRGTSGSVGELFF TGTGCCAGCAGCCGAGGGACTAGCGGGAGTGTCGGGGAGCTGTTTTTT
TRBJ2-4 TRBV5-1 . many CASPEGDIQYF TGCGCCAGTCCGGAAGGGGACATTCAGTACTTC
TRBJ2-1 TRBV11-1 TRBD2 many CASSLARLAGEQYNEQFF TGTGCCAGCAGCTTAGCGCGGCTAGCGGGGGAGCAATACAATGAGCAGTTCTTC
TRBJ1-6 TRBV7-8 TRBD1 many CASSFTGGNSPLHF TGTGCCAGCAGCTTCACAGGGGGGAATTCACCCCTCCACTTT
TRBJ2-2 TRBV25-1 TRBD1 many CAGPSSGTGFGGELFF TGTGCCGGCCCTTCCTCCGGGACAGGGTTCGGCGGGGAGCTGTTTTTT
TRBJ2-3 TRBV19 TRBD2 many CASRASGRAVADTQYF TGTGCCAGTAGGGCCAGCGGGAGGGCCGTGGCAGATACGCAGTATTTT
TRBJ2-2 TRBV5-1 . many CASSLPLAGSNTGELFF TGCGCCAGCAGCTTGCCCCTAGCTGGGAGTAACACCGGGGAGCTGTTTTTT
TRBJ2-7 TRBV29-1 . many CSVAGDGQYF TGCAGCGTTGCGGGGGACGGGCAGTACTTC
TRBJ2-2 TRBV6-4 TRBD1 . CASRRQGAITGELFF TGTGCCAGCAGACGACAGGGGGCGATAACCGGGGAGCTGTTTTTT
TRBJ2-2 TRBV7-3 TRBD2 many CASRTTSGRRNTGELFF TGTGCCAGCAGAACCACTAGCGGGAGGCGGAACACCGGGGAGCTGTTTTTT
TRBJ1-2 TRBV3-1 TRBD1 many CASSLGQGRGYTF TGTGCCAGCAGCCTCGGACAGGGGCGCGGCTACACCTTC
TRBJ2-1 TRBV20-1 . many CSATSRGRGNEQFF TGCAGTGCTACCAGTAGGGGCAGGGGCAATGAGCAGTTCTTC
TRBJ2-2 TRBV16 . many CASSQSGGVDGELFF TGTGCCAGCAGCCAATCCGGCGGGGTGGACGGGGAGCTGTTTTTT
TRBJ2-7 TRBV20-1 . many CSARGSSYEQYF TGCAGTGCTAGGGGGAGCTCCTACGAGCAGTACTTC
TRBJ2-1 TRBV20-1 TRBD2 many CSARNTRTSFGDEQFF TGCAGTGCTAGAAATACCCGGACTAGCTTCGGGGATGAGCAGTTCTTC
TRBJ2-2 TRBV5-1 . many CASSLGHSGELFF TGCGCCAGCAGCTTGGGCCACTCCGGGGAGCTGTTTTTT